These T cell receptor beta chains were read from a single sample in a study of a mutant IDH1 vaccine in newly diagnosed glioma. Profiling relied on immunoSEQ multiplex PCR, and the TCRdb table lists in-frame clones only, not all of them. The top ten clones hold 5.3% of a sample with about 88,000 clones, around 79% of them seen once. The sequencing here drew on PBMCs, taken from a glioma patient treated with radiotherapy, temozolomide or both. These receptors originate from a middle-aged man with glioma. Some clones in this sample may be carry-over from other donors' samples. The CDR3 runs from the conserved cysteine through the conserved F or W.

J gene: TRBJ1-5
V gene: TRBV7-2
CDR3 protein: CASSKGGGRNQPQHF

J gene: TRBJ1-2
V gene: TRBV19
CDR3 protein: CASKVRADGYTF

J gene: TRBJ1-2
V gene: TRBV7-9
CDR3 protein: CASSLGGQGVYTF

J gene: TRBJ1-6
V gene: TRBV6-6
CDR3 protein: CASKLSGQLGSPLHF

J gene: TRBJ1-5
V gene: TRBV19
CDR3 protein: CASSIRGADNQPQHF

J gene: TRBJ2-1
V gene: TRBV9
CDR3 protein: CASSPGQNSYNEQFF

J gene: TRBJ1-2
V gene: TRBV2
CDR3 protein: CASSRTGYNYGYTF

J gene: TRBJ2-7
V gene: TRBV7-8
CDR3 protein: CASSATDTVWEQYF

J gene: TRBJ2-7
V gene: TRBV25-1
CDR3 protein: CASSEEGQGVSYEQYF

J gene: TRBJ1-1
V gene: TRBV4-1
CDR3 protein: CASSHTLPITTEAFF

J gene: TRBJ1-2
V gene: TRBV28
CDR3 protein: CASSLGINYGYTF

J gene: TRBJ1-1
V gene: TRBV30
CDR3 protein: CAWSVRNTEAFF

J gene: TRBJ2-1
V gene: TRBV5-6
CDR3 protein: CASRWTSGGDNEQFF

J gene: TRBJ2-5
V gene: TRBV9
CDR3 protein: CASSGSGGYQETQYF

J gene: TRBJ1-2
V gene: TRBV4-2
CDR3 protein: CASSQETEAGVGYTF

J gene: TRBJ1-5
V gene: TRBV6-5
CDR3 protein: CASRSGQSHNQPQHF

J gene: TRBJ2-7
V gene: TRBV7-2
CDR3 protein: CASSPRGPTGYEQYF

J gene: TRBJ2-1
V gene: TRBV7-2
CDR3 protein: CASSFGRGGYNEQFF

J gene: TRBJ1-5
V gene: TRBV7-8
CDR3 protein: CASSFGTTYSNQPQHF

J gene: TRBJ1-2
V gene: TRBV5-6
CDR3 protein: CASSWGSREGTF

J gene: TRBJ1-2
V gene: TRBV6-4
CDR3 protein: CASSRGSDAANYGYTF

J gene: TRBJ2-5
V gene: TRBV4-1
CDR3 protein: CASSQVAPGETQYF

J gene: TRBJ1-3
V gene: TRBV7-9
CDR3 protein: CASSFARDTIYF

J gene: TRBJ2-1
V gene: TRBV29-1
CDR3 protein: CSVEGLAGDNEQFF

J gene: TRBJ1-1
V gene: TRBV6-1
CDR3 protein: CASGGRGAEAFF

J gene: TRBJ1-2
V gene: TRBV19
CDR3 protein: CASRGPLSYTF

J gene: TRBJ1-5
V gene: TRBV7-9
CDR3 protein: CASSTSNQPQHF

J gene: TRBJ1-1
V gene: TRBV6-6
CDR3 protein: CASNLQGATEAFF

J gene: TRBJ1-3
V gene: TRBV4-1
CDR3 protein: CASSQEGNTIYF

J gene: TRBJ1-4
V gene: TRBV5-1
CDR3 protein: CASSLLQGGEKLFF

J gene: TRBJ1-3
V gene: TRBV7-2
CDR3 protein: CASRGTGSPGNTIYF

J gene: TRBJ1-4
V gene: TRBV25-1
CDR3 protein: CASRQGNEKLFF

J gene: TRBJ1-3
V gene: TRBV15
CDR3 protein: CATSRDPDNPGNTIYF

J gene: TRBJ1-2
V gene: TRBV27
CDR3 protein: CASSLSGLHGYTF

J gene: TRBJ1-1
V gene: TRBV14
CDR3 protein: CASSQDGRTNTEAFF

J gene: TRBJ2-3
V gene: TRBV2
CDR3 protein: CASSGVAGGRTDTQYF

J gene: TRBJ1-2
V gene: TRBV7-2
CDR3 protein: CASPRDPTRGYTF

J gene: TRBJ1-5
V gene: TRBV19
CDR3 protein: CASSPQGAGNQPQHF

J gene: TRBJ1-1
V gene: TRBV6-5
CDR3 protein: CATAPREVLTEAFF

J gene: TRBJ1-4
V gene: TRBV5-1
CDR3 protein: CASSPGQGSVGNEKLFF

J gene: TRBJ2-1
V gene: TRBV30
CDR3 protein: CAWSGLARNEQFF

J gene: TRBJ1-6
V gene: TRBV4-1
CDR3 protein: CASSRRTDLNSPLHF